These 10 T cell receptor beta chains came from one sample sequenced in a study of beta chain features in type 1 diabetes. What was sequenced were expressed TCRB transcripts, since all of the isolated RNA had been reverse transcribed. Method: immunoSEQ multiplex PCR; TCRdb's copy keeps in-frame clones and lacks some. The data show some 700,000 clones, with roughly 13% seen just once and approximately 0.021% held by the top ten. No antigen is known for these receptors. Findings and caveats of the study: When Type 1 diabetes patients were examined, their TCRB CDR3s proved moderately but significantly shorter in all four CD4+ subsets.

Sequencing input: naive CD4+ T cells from blood. The receptors were sampled from a man aged 18 to 30 with type 1 diabetes.

V gene TRBV30 combines with J gene TRBJ1-4; D gene uncertain. Germline V gene data show CDR1 as GTSNPN and CDR2 as SVGIG (reference sequence). The CDR3 spans 12 residues. Trimming left V 0 bases short and J 8 bases short, with 7 bases between. Written as DNA, the CDR3 is TGTGCCTGGAGTGTATCGGAGGAAAAACTGTTTTTT. Its translation: CAWSVSEEKLFF.

V and J are TRBV30 and TRBJ1-5; D is perhaps TRBD1 (5 bases). The CDR3 extends over 15 amino acids. Per germline, CDR1 GTSNPN and CDR2 SVGIG (reference sequence). Trimming took off 0 bases at V and 6 bases at J, with 15 bases between the two ends. The CDR3 DNA reads as TGTGCCTGGAGTGTTGGAGGACAAAGCTTTCAGCCCCAGCATTTT. It yields the protein CAWSVGGQSFQPQHF.

The rearrangement links TRBV7-2 to TRBJ2-1; D gene uncertain. The length of the CDR3 is 13 residues. The germline V gene encodes CDR1 SGHTA and CDR2 FQGNSA. Trimming pared 0 bases from V and 8 bases from J, leaving 8 bases between. CDR3 sequence reads: CASSLAVIHEQFF. The DNA of the CDR3 is TGTGCCAGCAGCTTAGCCGTGATCCATGAGCAGTTCTTC.

This clone occurred a few times. The chain employs TRBV7-9 and TRBJ2-5; no definite D call. The V end lost 5 bases, the J end lost 5 bases, and 12 bases lay between the germline ends. Germline lookup yields CDR1 SEHNR and CDR2 FQNEAQ (reference sequence). CDR3 size: 13 residues. The CDR3 here is CASSHTVVETQYF. Written as DNA, the CDR3 is TGTGCCAGCAGCCACACGGTCGTGGAGACCCAGTACTTC.

In this sample, this clone turned up once. J is TRBJ1-2 and V is TRBV28, with 8 bases that match TRBD1. Trimming cost V 6 bases and J 4 bases; bases outside gene matches: 7. Looked up from germline, CDR1 is MDHEN and CDR2 is SYDVKM. The CDR3 extends over 14 amino acids. As DNA, the CDR3 is TGTGCCAGCAGCTGGGACAGGAGTTTCTATGGCTACACCTTC. Translated: CASSWDRSFYGYTF.

This clone was picked up a small number of times. The genes are TRBV27 and TRBJ2-7, with D hard to call. Trimming left V 6 bases short and J 5 bases short, with 8 bases between. The CDR3 sequence is 11 residues long. CDR1 and CDR2 from the germline V gene are MNHEY and SMNVEV (reference sequence). CDR3 loop: CASRSVDEQYF. The CDR3 coding sequence is TGTGCCAGCAGATCAGTTGACGAGCAGTACTTC.

The V gene is TRBV7-9, the J gene TRBJ1-3, with D unresolved. The CDR3 is 15 amino acids. V lost 1 base to trimming and J lost 0 bases, with 7 bases between them. Per germline, CDR1 SEHNR and CDR2 FQNEAQ (reference sequence). The chain's CDR3 is CASSLVEYSGNTIYF. CDR3 bases: TGTGCCAGCAGCTTAGTGGAGTACTCTGGAAACACCATATATTTT.

This clone was picked up many times. The chain recombines TRBV10-3 with TRBJ1-2; the D gene is possibly TRBD1 (5 bases). The CDR3 length is 11 residues. The germline V gene encodes CDR1 ENHRY and CDR2 SYGVKD. V shed 7 bases and J shed 10 bases, with 13 bases lying between them. The CDR3 spells CAINRDSDYTF. In DNA, the CDR3 is TGTGCCATCAATAGAGACAGCGACTACACCTTC.

This clone was seen only a few times. This chain links TRBV30 with TRBJ2-7; 8 bases match TRBD1. Per germline, CDR1 GTSNPN and CDR2 SVGIG (reference sequence). V shed 2 bases, J shed 6 bases, and the junction held 3 bases outside the gene matches. The CDR3 covers 12 residues. The chain's CDR3 is CAWSITGGEQYF. CDR3 coding DNA: TGTGCCTGGAGTATAACAGGGGGCGAGCAGTACTTC.

This clone appeared a few times. The chain carries TRBV30 and TRBJ1-1; D call uncertain. The CDR3 is made up of 13 amino acids. V gave up 4 bases and J gave up 1 base, with 10 bases separating them. Germline V gives CDR1 GTSNPN, CDR2 SVGIG (reference sequence). Written as DNA, the CDR3 is TGTGCCTGGACCGTACAGCGGAACACTGAAGCTTTCTTT. Its translation: CAWTVQRNTEAFF.